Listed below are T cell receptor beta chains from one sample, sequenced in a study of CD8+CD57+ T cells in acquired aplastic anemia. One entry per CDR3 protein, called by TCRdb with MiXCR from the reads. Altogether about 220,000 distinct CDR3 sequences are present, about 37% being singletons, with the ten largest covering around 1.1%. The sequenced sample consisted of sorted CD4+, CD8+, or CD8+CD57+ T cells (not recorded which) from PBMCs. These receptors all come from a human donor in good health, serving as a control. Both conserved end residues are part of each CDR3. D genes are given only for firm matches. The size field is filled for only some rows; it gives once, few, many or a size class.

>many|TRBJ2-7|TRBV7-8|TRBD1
CASSPSPTGGNSYEQYF
TGTGCCAGCAGCCCATCCCCCACAGGGGGCAACTCCTACGAGCAGTACTTC
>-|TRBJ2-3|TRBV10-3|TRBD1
CAISEGTGSTDTQYF
TGTGCCATCAGTGAGGGGACAGGGAGCACAGATACGCAGTATTTT
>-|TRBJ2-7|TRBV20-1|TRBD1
CSAPRQGGEQYF
TGCAGTGCCCCGAGACAGGGTGGCGAGCAGTACTTC
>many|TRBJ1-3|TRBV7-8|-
CASSPRQSSGNTIYF
TGTGCCAGCAGCCCAAGACAGAGCTCTGGAAACACCATATATTTT
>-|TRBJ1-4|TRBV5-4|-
CASSRDHNEKLFF
TGTGCCAGCAGCAGGGACCATAATGAAAAACTGTTTTTT
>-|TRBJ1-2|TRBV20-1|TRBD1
CSALRTGPYGYTF
TGCAGTGCTCTAAGGACAGGGCCCTATGGCTACACCTTC
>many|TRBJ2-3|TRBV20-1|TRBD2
CSARLAGGADTQYF
TGCAGTGCTCGACTAGCGGGGGGGGCAGATACGCAGTATTTT
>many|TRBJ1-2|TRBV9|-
CASSPTVQVRGYTF
TGTGCCAGCAGCCCAACCGTACAGGTGCGTGGCTACACCTTC
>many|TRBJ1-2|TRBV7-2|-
CASSLADSVNYGYTF
TGTGCCAGCAGCTTGGCGGATTCCGTAAACTATGGCTACACCTTC
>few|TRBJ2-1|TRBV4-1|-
CASSQVGSRVSHEQFF
TGCGCCAGCAGCCAAGTGGGCTCGAGGGTTTCCCATGAGCAGTTCTTC
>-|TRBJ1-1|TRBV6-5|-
CASSYTQGNTEAFF
TGTGCCAGCAGTTATACTCAGGGGAACACTGAAGCTTTCTTT
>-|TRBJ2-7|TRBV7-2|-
CASSLTQGYEQYF
TGTGCCAGCAGCCTCACACAGGGCTACGAGCAGTACTTC
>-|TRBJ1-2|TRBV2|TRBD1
CASRDRTGAHYGYTF
TGTGCCAGCAGAGATAGGACAGGGGCCCACTATGGCTACACCTTC
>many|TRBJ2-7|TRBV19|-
CASKPGATFYEQYF
TGTGCCAGTAAGCCGGGGGCGACATTCTACGAGCAGTACTTC
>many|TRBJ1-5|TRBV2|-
CASSEVGNQPQHF
TGTGCCAGCAGTGAAGTGGGCAATCAGCCCCAGCATTTT
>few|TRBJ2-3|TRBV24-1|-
CATSDLPTGAGTDTQYF
TGTGCCACCAGTGATCTACCGACAGGAGCTGGTACAGATACGCAGTATTTT
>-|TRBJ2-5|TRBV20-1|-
CGARDIVLGQETQYF
TGCGGTGCTAGAGATATCGTCCTAGGTCAAGAGACCCAGTACTTC
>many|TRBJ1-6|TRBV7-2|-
CASSLQSRGGSPLHF
TGTGCCAGCAGCTTACAGTCCAGGGGAGGATCACCCCTCCACTTT
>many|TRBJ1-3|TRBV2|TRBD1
CASSPTGGGNTIYF
TGTGCCAGCAGCCCGACAGGGGGTGGAAACACCATATATTTT
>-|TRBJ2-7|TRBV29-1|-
CSLGSSSYEQYF
TGCAGCTTGGGATCCAGCTCCTACGAGCAGTACTTC
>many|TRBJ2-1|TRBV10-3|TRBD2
CATSGGEREWNEQFF
TGTGCCACCTCGGGGGGGGAGCGGGAATGGAATGAGCAGTTCTTC
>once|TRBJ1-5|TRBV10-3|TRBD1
CAISAGQGQPSNQPQHF
TGTGCCATCAGTGCGGGACAGGGTCAACCCAGCAATCAGCCCCAGCATTTT
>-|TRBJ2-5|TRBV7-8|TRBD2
CASTPRGEGYQETQYF
TGTGCCAGCACCCCCCGGGGGGAGGGGTACCAAGAGACCCAGTACTTC
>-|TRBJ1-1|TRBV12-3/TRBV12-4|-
CASSGGGGNTEAFF
TGTGCCAGCAGTGGGGGGGGTGGTAACACTGAAGCTTTCTTT
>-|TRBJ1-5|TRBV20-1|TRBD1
CSASPGQGGQPQHF
TGCAGTGCTAGCCCGGGACAGGGTGGTCAGCCCCAGCATTTT
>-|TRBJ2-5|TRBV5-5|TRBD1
CASSLAEDRGREETQYF
TGTGCCAGCAGCTTGGCCGAGGACAGGGGACGAGAAGAGACCCAGTACTTC
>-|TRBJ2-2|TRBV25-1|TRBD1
CASTTGGGTGELFF
TGTGCCAGCACGACAGGGGGGGGCACCGGGGAGCTGTTTTTT
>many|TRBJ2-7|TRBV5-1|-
CASSLQSPSHEQYF
TGCGCCAGCAGCTTGCAATCCCCAAGCCACGAGCAGTACTTC
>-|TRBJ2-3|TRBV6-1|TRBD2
CASSSQPGLDTDTQYF
TGTGCCAGCAGTAGCCAACCGGGACTAGACACAGATACGCAGTATTTT
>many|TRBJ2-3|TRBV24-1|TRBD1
CATSLRAGTGGADTQYF
TGTGCCACCAGTTTACGTGCCGGGACAGGGGGCGCAGATACGCAGTATTTT
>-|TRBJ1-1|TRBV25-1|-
CASSEYGALSVTEAFF
TGTGCCAGCAGTGAATATGGGGCTTTGTCGGTAACTGAAGCTTTCTTT
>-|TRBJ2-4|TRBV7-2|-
CASSDLFLAKNIQYF
TGTGCCAGCAGCGACCTGTTCCTAGCCAAAAACATTCAGTACTTC
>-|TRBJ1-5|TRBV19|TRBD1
CASSMGTGVNQPQHF
TGTGCCAGTAGTATGGGGACAGGGGTCAATCAGCCCCAGCATTTT
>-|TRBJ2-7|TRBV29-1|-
CSVVQDSYEQYF
TGCAGCGTTGTCCAGGACAGCTACGAGCAGTACTTC
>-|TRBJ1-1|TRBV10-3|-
CATTSMNTGAFF
TGTGCCACGACAAGCATGAACACTGGGGCTTTCTTT
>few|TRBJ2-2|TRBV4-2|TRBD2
CASSGGLAGDRVGELFF
TGTGCCAGCAGCGGAGGACTAGCGGGAGATCGGGTCGGGGAGCTGTTTTTT
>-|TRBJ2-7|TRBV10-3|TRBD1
CAISGGDRGIYEQYF
TGTGCCATCAGTGGGGGGGACAGGGGAATCTACGAGCAGTACTTC
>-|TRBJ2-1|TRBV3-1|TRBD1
CASSQSPGQGSLNEQFF
TGTGCCAGCAGCCAATCCCCGGGACAGGGGAGTTTGAATGAGCAGTTCTTC
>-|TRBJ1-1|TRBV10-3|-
CAFEGDGGSPEAFF
TGTGCCTTCGAGGGAGATGGGGGCTCCCCTGAAGCTTTCTTT
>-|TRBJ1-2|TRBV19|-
CASRAGDYGYTF
TGTGCCAGTAGAGCAGGGGACTATGGCTACACCTTC
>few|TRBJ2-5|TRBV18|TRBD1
CASSLGQTETQYF
TGTGCCAGCTCACTGGGACAGACCGAGACCCAGTACTTC
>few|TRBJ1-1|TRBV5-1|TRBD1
CASSLAVTGVNTEAFF
TGCGCCAGCAGCTTGGCCGTGACAGGGGTGAACACTGAAGCTTTCTTT
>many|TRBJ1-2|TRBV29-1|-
CSVEGGRLDYGYTF
TGCAGCGTTGAAGGAGGTCGGCTGGACTATGGCTACACCTTC
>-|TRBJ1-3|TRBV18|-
CASSPTVHAGSTIYF
TGTGCCAGCTCACCAACGGTTCACGCTGGAAGCACCATATATTTT
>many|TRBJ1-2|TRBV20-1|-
CSAVSHYGYTF
TGCAGTGCTGTGAGCCATTATGGCTACACCTTC
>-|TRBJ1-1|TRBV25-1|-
CASSYRFPDTGAFF
TGTGCCAGCAGTTATAGGTTTCCCGACACTGGAGCTTTCTTT
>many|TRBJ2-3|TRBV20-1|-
CSAAAETTDTQYF
TGCAGCGCAGCAGCAGAGACCACAGATACGCAGTATTTT
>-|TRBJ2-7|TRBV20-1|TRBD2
CSARVAGGSRYEQYF
TGCAGTGCTAGAGTAGCGGGGGGTTCTCGATACGAGCAGTACTTC
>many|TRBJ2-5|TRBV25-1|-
CASSATGKDQGWTQYF
TGTGCCAGCAGCGCAACTGGGAAGGACCAGGGGTGGACCCAGTACTTC
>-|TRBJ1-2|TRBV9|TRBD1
CASSPGTGRGGYTF
TGTGCCAGCAGCCCCGGGACAGGGAGAGGTGGCTACACCTTC
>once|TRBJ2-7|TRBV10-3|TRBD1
CASSPGTGPYEQYF
TGTGCCAGCAGCCCCGGGACAGGGCCCTACGAGCAGTACTTC
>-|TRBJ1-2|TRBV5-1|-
CASSLGPHPPGHSYTF
TGCGCCAGCAGCTTGGGACCCCACCCCCCAGGCCACAGCTACACCTTC
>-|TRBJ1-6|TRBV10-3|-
CAISERGARNSPLHF
TGTGCCATCAGTGAACGGGGGGCTCGGAATTCACCCCTCCACTTT
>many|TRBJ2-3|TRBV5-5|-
CASSLVADTQYF
TGTGCCAGCAGCTTGGTCGCAGATACGCAGTATTTT
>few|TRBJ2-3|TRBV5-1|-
CASSGLALSDTQYF
TGCGCCAGCAGTGGGCTAGCATTATCAGATACGCAGTATTTT
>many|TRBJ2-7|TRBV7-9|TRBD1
CASSKPGQGNPEQYF
TGTGCCAGCAGCAAACCGGGACAGGGAAACCCCGAGCAGTACTTC
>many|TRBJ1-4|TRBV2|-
CASNGIEREKLFF
TGTGCCAGCAATGGGATCGAGCGGGAAAAACTGTTTTTT
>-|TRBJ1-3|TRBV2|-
CASSLVSGENTIYF
TGTGCCAGCAGTTTGGTATCGGGGGAAAACACCATATATTTT
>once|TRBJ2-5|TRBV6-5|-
CASSYYRDRETQYF
TGTGCCAGCAGTTACTACAGGGATCGGGAGACCCAGTACTTC
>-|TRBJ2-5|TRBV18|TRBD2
CASSPGLAQETQYF
TGTGCCAGCTCACCGGGACTAGCGCAAGAGACCCAGTACTTC